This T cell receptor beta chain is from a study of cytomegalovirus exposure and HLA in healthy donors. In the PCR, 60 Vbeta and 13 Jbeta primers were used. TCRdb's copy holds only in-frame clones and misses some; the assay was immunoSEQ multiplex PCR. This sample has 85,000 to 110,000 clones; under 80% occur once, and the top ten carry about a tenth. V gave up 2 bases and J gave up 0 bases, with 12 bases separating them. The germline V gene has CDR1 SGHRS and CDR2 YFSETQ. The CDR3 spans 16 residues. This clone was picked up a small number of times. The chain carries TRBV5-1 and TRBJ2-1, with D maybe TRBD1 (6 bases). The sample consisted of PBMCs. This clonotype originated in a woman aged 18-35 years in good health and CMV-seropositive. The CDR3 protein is CASSFQGTSSYNEQFF. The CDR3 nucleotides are TGCGCCAGCAGCTTCCAGGGGACAAGCTCCTACAATGAGCAGTTCTTC.